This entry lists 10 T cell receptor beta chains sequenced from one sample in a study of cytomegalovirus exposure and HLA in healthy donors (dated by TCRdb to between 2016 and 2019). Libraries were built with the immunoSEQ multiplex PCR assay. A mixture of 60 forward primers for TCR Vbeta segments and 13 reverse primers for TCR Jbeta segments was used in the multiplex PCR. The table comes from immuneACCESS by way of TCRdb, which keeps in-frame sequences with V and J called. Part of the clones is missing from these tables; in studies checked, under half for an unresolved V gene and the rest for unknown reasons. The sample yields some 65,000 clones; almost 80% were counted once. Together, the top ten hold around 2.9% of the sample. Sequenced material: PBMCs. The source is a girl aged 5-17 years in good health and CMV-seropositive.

This CDR3 reads CAWSWTDPLWGTQYF. In DNA form, the CDR3 reads TGTGCCTGGAGTTGGACAGACCCATTATGGGGTACGCAGTATTTT. This chain uses TRBV30 with TRBJ2-3, with D possibly being TRBD1 (6 bases). Germline V gene data show CDR1 as GTSNPN and CDR2 as SVGIG (reference sequence). Trimming removed 2 bases at V and 8 bases at J, with 20 bases between. CDR3 length: 15 amino acids.

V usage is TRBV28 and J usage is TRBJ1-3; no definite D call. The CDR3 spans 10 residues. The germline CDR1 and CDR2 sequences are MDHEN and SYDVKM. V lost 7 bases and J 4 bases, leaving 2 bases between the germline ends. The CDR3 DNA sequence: TGTGCCAGCACGGGAAACACCATATATTTT. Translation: CASTGNTIYF.

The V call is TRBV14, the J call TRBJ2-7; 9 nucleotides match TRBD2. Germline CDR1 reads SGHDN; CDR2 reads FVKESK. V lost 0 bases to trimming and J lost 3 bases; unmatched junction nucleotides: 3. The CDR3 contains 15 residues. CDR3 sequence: CASSQDAGGFYEQYF. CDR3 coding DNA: TGTGCCAGCAGCCAAGATGCGGGGGGGTTCTACGAGCAGTACTTC.

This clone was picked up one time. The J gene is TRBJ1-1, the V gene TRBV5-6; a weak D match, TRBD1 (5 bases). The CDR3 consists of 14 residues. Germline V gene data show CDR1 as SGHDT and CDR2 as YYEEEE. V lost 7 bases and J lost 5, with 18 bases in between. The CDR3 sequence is CASCDSGSLTEAFF. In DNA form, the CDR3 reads TGTGCCAGCTGCGACTCAGGGTCCCTTACTGAAGCTTTCTTT. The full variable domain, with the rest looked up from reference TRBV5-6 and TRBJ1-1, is DAGVTQSPTHLIKTRGQQVTLRCSPKSGHDTVSWYQQALGQGPQFIFQYYEEEERQRGNFPDRFSGHQFPNYSSELNVNALLLGDSALYLCASCDSGSLTEAFFGQGTRLTVV.

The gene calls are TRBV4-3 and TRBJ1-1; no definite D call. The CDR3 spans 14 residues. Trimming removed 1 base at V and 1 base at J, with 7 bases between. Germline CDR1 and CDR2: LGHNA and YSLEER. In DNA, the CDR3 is TGCGCCAGCAGCCAAGTCACTGGGAACACTGAAGCTTTCTTT. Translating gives CASSQVTGNTEAFF.

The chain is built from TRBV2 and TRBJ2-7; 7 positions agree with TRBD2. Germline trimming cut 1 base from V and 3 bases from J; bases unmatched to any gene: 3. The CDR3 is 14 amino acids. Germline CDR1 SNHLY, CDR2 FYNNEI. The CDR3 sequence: CASSEGGSFYEQYF. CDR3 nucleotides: TGTGCCAGCAGTGAAGGCGGGAGTTTCTACGAGCAGTACTTC. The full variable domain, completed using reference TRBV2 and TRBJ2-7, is EPEVTQTPSHQVTQMGQEVILRCVPISNHLYFYWYRQILGQKVEFLVSFYNNEISEKSEIFDDQFSVERPDGSNFTLKIRSTKLEDSAMYFCASSEGGSFYEQYFGPGTRLTVT.

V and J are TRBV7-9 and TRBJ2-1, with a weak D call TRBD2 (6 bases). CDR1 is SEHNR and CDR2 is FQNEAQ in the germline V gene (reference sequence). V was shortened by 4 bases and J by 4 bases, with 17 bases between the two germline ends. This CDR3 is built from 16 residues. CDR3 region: CASSSTTSKGYNEQFF. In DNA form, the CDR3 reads TGTGCCAGCAGCTCCACTACTAGCAAGGGTTACAATGAGCAGTTCTTC.

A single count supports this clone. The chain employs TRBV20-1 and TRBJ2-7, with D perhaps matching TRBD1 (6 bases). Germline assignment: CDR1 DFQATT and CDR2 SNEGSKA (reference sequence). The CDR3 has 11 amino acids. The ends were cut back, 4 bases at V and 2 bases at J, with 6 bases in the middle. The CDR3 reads CSATGAYEQYF. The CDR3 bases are TGCAGTGCTACAGGGGCCTACGAGCAGTACTTC.

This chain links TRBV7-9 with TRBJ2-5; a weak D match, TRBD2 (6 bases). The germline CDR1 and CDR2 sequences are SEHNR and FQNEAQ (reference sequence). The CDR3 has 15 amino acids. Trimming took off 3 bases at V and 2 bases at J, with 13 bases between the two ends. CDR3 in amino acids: CASSLGGLAQETQYF. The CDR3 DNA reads TGTGCCAGCAGCTTGGGGGGACTCGCACAAGAGACCCAGTACTTC.

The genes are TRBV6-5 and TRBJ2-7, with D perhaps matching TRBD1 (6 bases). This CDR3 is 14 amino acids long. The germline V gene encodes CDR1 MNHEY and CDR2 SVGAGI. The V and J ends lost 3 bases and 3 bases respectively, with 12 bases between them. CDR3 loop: CASSYQRTVYEQYF. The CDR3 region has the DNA TGTGCCAGCAGTTATCAGAGGACAGTCTACGAGCAGTACTTC.